The next 10 T cell receptor beta chains were all read from a single sample in a study of blood T cell repertoires in COVID-19. TCRdb's table, derived via immunoSEQ multiplex PCR, lists solely in-frame clones and lacks some. In the table there are around 290,000 clones, around 90% of which are singletons. Sequencing was performed on PBMCs or T cells enriched from blood (not recorded which). The receptors come from a woman aged 40 to 50 who had recovered from COVID-19.

CDR3: CASSPQGTEAFF. CDR3 coding DNA: TGCGCCAGCAGCCCCCAGGGCACTGAAGCTTTCTTT. The V call is TRBV5-1, the J call TRBJ1-1; TRBD1 is a possible D gene (5 bases). The V end was cut by 4 bases, the J end by 4 bases, with 8 bases between. The V gene's germline CDR1 is SGHRS and CDR2 YFSETQ. The CDR3 consists of 12 residues.

This clone appeared many times. The chain has TRBV2 and TRBJ1-5; D gene ambiguous. The CDR3 has 13 residues. Germline lookup yields CDR1 SNHLY and CDR2 FYNNEI. V was clipped by 6 bases and J by 0 bases, with 6 bases between them. The CDR3 here is CASRRDSNQPQHF. Here the CDR3 DNA reads TGTGCCAGCAGGAGAGATAGCAATCAGCCCCAGCATTTT.

The chain links TRBV7-2 to TRBJ2-1; TRBD2 aligns across 8 bases. Germline loops: CDR1 SGHTA, CDR2 FQGNSA. This CDR3 has 16 residues. Losses at the gene ends were 4 bases for V and 3 bases for J; bases not matched to a gene: 8. The CDR3 DNA is TGTGCCAGCAGCTCCAGCGGGAGCGATTTCTACAATGAGCAGTTCTTC. This codes for CASSSSGSDFYNEQFF.

This chain uses TRBV7-6 with TRBJ1-5; maybe TRBD1 (6 bases). Germline loops: CDR1 SGHVS, CDR2 FNYEAQ. The ends were cut back, 2 bases at V and 3 bases at J, with 11 bases in the middle. The CDR3 is 15 residues long. Here the CDR3 DNA reads TGTGCCAGCAGCTTAAAAGGGGGACCCAATCAGCCCCAGCATTTT. It is translated as CASSLKGGPNQPQHF.

The chain employs TRBV4-2 and TRBJ2-5; 7 bases match TRBD2. J gave up 5 bases and V 2 bases, and 11 bases lay outside the gene matches. Germline V gene sequence: CDR1 LGHNA, CDR2 YNFKEQ. This CDR3 spans 16 amino acids. The CDR3 DNA reads TGTGCCAGCAGCCAAAGCGGGACTGGGGGGATTGAGACCCAGTACTTC. The encoded protein is CASSQSGTGGIETQYF.

The V gene is TRBV4-2, the J gene TRBJ1-4; D is perhaps TRBD1 (5 bases). This CDR3 spans 14 amino acids. Germline values: CDR1 LGHNA, CDR2 YNFKEQ. The V end was cut by 1 base, the J end by 6 bases, with 9 bases between. The chain's CDR3 is CASSQVQGYEKLFF. In DNA, the CDR3 is TGTGCCAGCAGCCAAGTTCAGGGATATGAAAAACTGTTTTTT.

This clone has just a few counts. V usage is TRBV19 and J usage is TRBJ1-1; a possible D gene is TRBD1 (6 bases). CDR1 and CDR2 from the germline V gene are LNHDA and SQIVND (reference sequence). The V gene lost 9 bases and the J gene lost 5 bases, with 25 bases spanning the gap. The CDR3 length is 16 residues. The CDR3 sequence: CASHTHRGAAKTEAFF. CDR3 DNA: TGTGCCAGCCACACCCATCGGGGGGCTGCGAAAACTGAAGCTTTCTTT.

This clone has a handful of counts. The rearrangement links TRBV6-5 to TRBJ2-7, with D perhaps TRBD2 (5 bases). V lost 4 bases and J 4 bases, leaving 17 bases between the germline ends. There are 15 residues in the CDR3. Germline V gene data show CDR1 as MNHEY and CDR2 as SVGAGI. This chain's CDR3 is CASSWRRRNFYEQYF. In DNA, the CDR3 is TGTGCCAGCAGTTGGCGACGGAGGAATTTTTACGAGCAGTACTTC.

The CDR3 sequence: CASSLASGRNTIYF. Here the CDR3 DNA reads TGTGCCAGCAGCTTAGCCTCCGGGAGAAACACCATATATTTT. The rearrangement joins TRBV7-2 to TRBJ1-3; D is ambiguous. Deletions cut 0 bases from V and 5 bases from J, with 8 bases between. The CDR3 covers 14 residues. The germline V gene encodes CDR1 SGHTA and CDR2 FQGNSA.

This clone was detected a few times. This chain connects TRBV30 to TRBJ2-3; 8 bases fit TRBD2. Germline V gene lookup returns CDR1 GTSNPN and CDR2 SVGIG (reference sequence). The CDR3 runs 14 residues. The V gene end was trimmed by 5 bases and the J gene end by 2 bases; junction bases not matched to a gene: 6. This CDR3 is CAWGRLANTDTQYF. The CDR3 region has the DNA TGTGCCTGGGGGAGACTAGCGAACACAGATACGCAGTATTTT.